What follows is one T cell receptor (beta chain) and its context. The antigen is undetermined. This sample stems from a study of cytomegalovirus exposure and HLA in healthy donors. Sequencing was performed with immunoSEQ multiplex PCR; in TCRdb, only in-frame clones are kept and a portion is missing. Of around 150,000 clones listed, 80% to 95% are singletons. Notes on the study in general: As confirmed in vitro, a few CMV-associated chains were specific for CMV antigens.

Germline V gene lookup returns CDR1 GTSNPN and CDR2 SVGIG (reference sequence). The CDR3 extends over 11 amino acids. Trimming removed 3 bases from V and 3 bases from J, with 6 bases in between. The chain links TRBV30 to TRBJ2-7; D is unresolved. The receptor's source is a man younger than 30 in good health and CMV-seronegative. Sequencing was carried out using PBMCs. For the CDR3, the DNA is TGTGCCTGGAGAGACAACTACGAGCAGTACTTC. This sequence encodes CAWRDNYEQYF.